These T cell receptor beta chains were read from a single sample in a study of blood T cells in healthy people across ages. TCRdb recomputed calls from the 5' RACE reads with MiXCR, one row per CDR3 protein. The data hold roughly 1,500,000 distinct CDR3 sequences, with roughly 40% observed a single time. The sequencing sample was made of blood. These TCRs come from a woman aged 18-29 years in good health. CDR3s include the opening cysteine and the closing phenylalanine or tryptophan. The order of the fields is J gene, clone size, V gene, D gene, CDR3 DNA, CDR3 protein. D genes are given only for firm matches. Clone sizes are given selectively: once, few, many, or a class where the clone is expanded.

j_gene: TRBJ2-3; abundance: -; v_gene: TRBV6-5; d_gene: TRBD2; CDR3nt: TGTGCCAGCAGTTCCTGGACTAGCGACACAGATACGCAGTATTTT; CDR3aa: CASSSWTSDTDTQYF
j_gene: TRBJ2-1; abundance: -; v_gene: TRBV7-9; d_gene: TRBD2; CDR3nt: TGTGCCAGCAGCCCCCCTAGCGGGGACGCGCGTTACAATGAGCAGTTCTTC; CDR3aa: CASSPPSGDARYNEQFF
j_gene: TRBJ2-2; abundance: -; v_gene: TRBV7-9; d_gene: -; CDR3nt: TGTGCCAGCAGATTAGACAGAATGAACACCGGGGAGCTGTTTTTT; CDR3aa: CASRLDRMNTGELFF
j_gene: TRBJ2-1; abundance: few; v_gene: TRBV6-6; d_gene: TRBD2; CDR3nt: TGTGCCAGCAGTTACTTAGGGACTAGCGGGGGCAATGAGCAGTTCTTC; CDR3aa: CASSYLGTSGGNEQFF
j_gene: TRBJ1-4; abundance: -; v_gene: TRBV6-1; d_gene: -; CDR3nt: TGTGCCAGCAGAATGGGGACAACTAATGAAAAACTGTTTTTT; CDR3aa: CASRMGTTNEKLFF
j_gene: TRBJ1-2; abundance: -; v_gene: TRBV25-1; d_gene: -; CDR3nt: TGTGCCAGCAGTGAAACGGGGAATGGGAACTATGGCTACACCTTC; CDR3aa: CASSETGNGNYGYTF
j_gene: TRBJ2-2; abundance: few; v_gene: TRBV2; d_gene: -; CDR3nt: TGTGCCAGCAGTGGGGGGTACTCCACCGGGGAGCTGTTTTTT; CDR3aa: CASSGGYSTGELFF
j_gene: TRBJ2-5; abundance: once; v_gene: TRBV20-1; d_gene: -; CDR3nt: TGCAGTGCTAGATTAGGACAAGCAGAGACCCAGTACTTC; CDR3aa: CSARLGQAETQYF
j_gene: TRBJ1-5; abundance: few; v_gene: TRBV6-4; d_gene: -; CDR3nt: TGTGCCAGCAGGGTACCCGGGACCGTAGTTGGGCCCCAGCATTTT; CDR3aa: CASRVPGTVVGPQHF
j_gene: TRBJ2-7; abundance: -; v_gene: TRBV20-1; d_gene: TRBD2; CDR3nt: TGCAGTGCTCCGCGGGGACTAGCGGGAGTGGAGTACTTC; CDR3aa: CSAPRGLAGVEYF
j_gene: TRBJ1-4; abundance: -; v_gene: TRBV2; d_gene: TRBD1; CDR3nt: TGTGCCAGCATGTGGACAGGATTGGCTGAAAAACTGTTTTTT; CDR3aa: CASMWTGLAEKLFF
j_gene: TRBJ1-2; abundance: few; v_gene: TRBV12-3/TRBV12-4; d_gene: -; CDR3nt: TGTGCCAGCAGGGCCCAGGGAGGCTATGGCTACACCTTC; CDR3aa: CASRAQGGYGYTF
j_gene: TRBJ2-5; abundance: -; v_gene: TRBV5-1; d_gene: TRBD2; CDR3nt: TGCGCCAGCAAAACAGGCACTAGCGGGGCTCAAGAGACCCAGTACTTC; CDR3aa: CASKTGTSGAQETQYF
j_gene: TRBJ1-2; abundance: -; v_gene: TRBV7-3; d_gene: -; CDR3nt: TGTGCCAGCAGCTTAGACCGAATGGGCTACACCTTC; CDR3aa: CASSLDRMGYTF
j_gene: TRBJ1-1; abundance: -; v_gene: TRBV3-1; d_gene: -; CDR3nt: TGTGCCAGCAGCCAAGAGCTCGGAATTAGGAACACTGAAGCTTTCTTT; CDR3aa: CASSQELGIRNTEAFF
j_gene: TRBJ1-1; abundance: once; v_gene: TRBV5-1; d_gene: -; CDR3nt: TGCGCCAGCAGCTGGGGGGGGGCTTCCAACACTGAAGCTTTCTTT; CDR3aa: CASSWGGASNTEAFF
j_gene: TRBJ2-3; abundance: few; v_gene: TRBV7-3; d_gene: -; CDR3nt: TGTGCCAGCAGCTTATCCATCGGGGGGCCCGCAGATACGCAGTATTTT; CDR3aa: CASSLSIGGPADTQYF
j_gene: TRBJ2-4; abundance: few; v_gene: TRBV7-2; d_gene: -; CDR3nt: TGTGCCAGCAAGGGTCGGGGAAACATTCAGTACTTC; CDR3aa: CASKGRGNIQYF
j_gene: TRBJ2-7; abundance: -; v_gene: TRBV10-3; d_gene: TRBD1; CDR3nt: TGTGCCATCAGGGGCGGACAGGGGGAAACCTACGAGCAGTACTTC; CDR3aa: CAIRGGQGETYEQYF
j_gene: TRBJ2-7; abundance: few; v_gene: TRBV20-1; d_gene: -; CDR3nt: TGCAGTGCCGAGCCCGGACAGAACTACGAGCAGTACTTC; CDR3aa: CSAEPGQNYEQYF
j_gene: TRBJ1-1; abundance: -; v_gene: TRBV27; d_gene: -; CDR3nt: TGTGCCAGCAGTTTCCGGGTCCCTGACGCTTTCTTT; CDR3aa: CASSFRVPDAFF
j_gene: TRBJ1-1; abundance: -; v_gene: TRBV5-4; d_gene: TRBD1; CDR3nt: TGTGCCAGCAGCTTGGGACAGGGGCGGGCTTTCTTT; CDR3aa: CASSLGQGRAFF
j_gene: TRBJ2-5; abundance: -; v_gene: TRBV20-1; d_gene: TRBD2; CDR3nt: TGCAGTGCTCCACTAGCGGGGCAAGAGACCCAGTACTTC; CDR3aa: CSAPLAGQETQYF
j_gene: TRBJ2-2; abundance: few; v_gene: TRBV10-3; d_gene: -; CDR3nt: TGTGCCATCAGTCTGACGGGCGGGGAGCTGTTTTTT; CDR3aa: CAISLTGGELFF
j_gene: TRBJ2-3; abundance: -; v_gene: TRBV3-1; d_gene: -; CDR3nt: TGTGCCAACAGCCAAGATCCGATCAGCGGTTCGACCGGTACGCAGTATTTT; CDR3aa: CANSQDPISGSTGTQYF
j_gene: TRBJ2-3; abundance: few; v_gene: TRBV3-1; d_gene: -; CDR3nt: TGTGCCAGCGAATCGTACACAGATACGCAGTATTTT; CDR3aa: CASESYTDTQYF
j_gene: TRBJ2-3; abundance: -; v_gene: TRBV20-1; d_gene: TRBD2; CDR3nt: TGCAGTGCTAGAAGCGCGGGGGGAGCGCAGTATTTT; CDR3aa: CSARSAGGAQYF
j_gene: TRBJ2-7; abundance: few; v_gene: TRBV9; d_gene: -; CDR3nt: TGTGCCAGCAGCGGCGGCGGGAATCCGGGGTACGAGCAGTACTTC; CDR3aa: CASSGGGNPGYEQYF
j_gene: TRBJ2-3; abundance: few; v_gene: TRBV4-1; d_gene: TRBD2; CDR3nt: TGCGCCAGCAGCCAGTTCGGGGGGGCTGGCACAGATACGCAGTATTTT; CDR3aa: CASSQFGGAGTDTQYF
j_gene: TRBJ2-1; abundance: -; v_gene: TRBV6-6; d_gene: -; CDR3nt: TGTGCCAGCAGTTTCGCTCCTCGATCCTACAATGAGCAGTTCTTC; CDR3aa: CASSFAPRSYNEQFF
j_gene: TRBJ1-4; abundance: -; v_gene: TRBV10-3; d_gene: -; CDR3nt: TGTGCCATCAGTGGGACTTCAAGGGAAAAACTGTTTTTT; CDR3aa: CAISGTSREKLFF
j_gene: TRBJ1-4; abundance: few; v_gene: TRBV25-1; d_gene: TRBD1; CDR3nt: TGTGCCAGCAGCCAGCAGAGGGGGCGAGAAAAACTGTTTTTT; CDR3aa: CASSQQRGREKLFF
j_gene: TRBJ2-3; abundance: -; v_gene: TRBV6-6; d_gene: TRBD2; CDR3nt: TGTGCCAGCAGTCCCCCGGCTAGCGGGTACTCAGATACGCAGTATTTT; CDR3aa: CASSPPASGYSDTQYF
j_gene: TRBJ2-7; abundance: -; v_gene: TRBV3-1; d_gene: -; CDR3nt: TGTGCCAGCAGCCAAGCCGTCGCCTACGAGCAGTACTTC; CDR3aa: CASSQAVAYEQYF
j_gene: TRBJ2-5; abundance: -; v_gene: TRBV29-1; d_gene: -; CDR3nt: TGCAGCGTTGAGCCTGGTGGGTCCTACGGGCAGTACTTC; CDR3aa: CSVEPGGSYGQYF
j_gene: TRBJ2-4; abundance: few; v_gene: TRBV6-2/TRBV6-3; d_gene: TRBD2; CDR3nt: TGTGCCAGCAGCCCGGGACTAGCGAGGTTTCAGTACTTC; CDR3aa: CASSPGLARFQYF
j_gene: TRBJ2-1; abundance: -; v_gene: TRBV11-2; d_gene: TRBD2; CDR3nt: TGTGCCAGCAGCTTAGCCCCCGGACTAGCGGCCTCCAATGAGCAGTTCTTC; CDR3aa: CASSLAPGLAASNEQFF
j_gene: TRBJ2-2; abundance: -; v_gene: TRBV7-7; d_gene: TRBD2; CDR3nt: TGTGCCAGCAGCCCCCGAGGACTAGCGGGAAACACCGAGGAGCTGTTTTTT; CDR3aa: CASSPRGLAGNTEELFF
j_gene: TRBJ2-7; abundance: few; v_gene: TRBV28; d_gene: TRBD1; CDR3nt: TGTGCCAGCAGGAGACAGGGGGGTACCTACGAGCAGTACTTC; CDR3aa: CASRRQGGTYEQYF
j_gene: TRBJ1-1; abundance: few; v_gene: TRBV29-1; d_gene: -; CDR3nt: TGCAGCGTTGAGCGTCGGCTGAACACTGAAGCTTTCTTT; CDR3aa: CSVERRLNTEAFF
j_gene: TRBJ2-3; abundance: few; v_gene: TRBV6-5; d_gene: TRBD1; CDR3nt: TGTGCCAGCAGTTACCGTGTAGGGACAGGGGTCGGAGGTACGCAGTATTTT; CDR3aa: CASSYRVGTGVGGTQYF
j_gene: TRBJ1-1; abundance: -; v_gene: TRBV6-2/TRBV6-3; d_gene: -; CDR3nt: TGTGCTAGCCTCCGGGGGGCCAGCACTGAAGCTTTCTTT; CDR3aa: CASLRGASTEAFF
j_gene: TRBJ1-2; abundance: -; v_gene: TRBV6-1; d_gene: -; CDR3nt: TGTGCCAGCAGTGAATTCGGGGGATCGCCCCCCTATGGCTACACCTTC; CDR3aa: CASSEFGGSPPYGYTF
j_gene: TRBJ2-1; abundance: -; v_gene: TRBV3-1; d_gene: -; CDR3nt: TGTGCCAGCAGCCAAGTCTCTAGTGGGCAGTTCTTC; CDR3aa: CASSQVSSGQFF
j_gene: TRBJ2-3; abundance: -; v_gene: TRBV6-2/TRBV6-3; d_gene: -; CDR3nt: TGTGCCAGCAGTTCTTACCGAGCTAGCACAGATACGCAGTATTTT; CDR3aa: CASSSYRASTDTQYF
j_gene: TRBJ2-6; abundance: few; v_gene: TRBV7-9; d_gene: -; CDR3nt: TGTGCCAGCAGCTTAGAGCCGGCTGGGGCCAACGTCCTGACTTTC; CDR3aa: CASSLEPAGANVLTF
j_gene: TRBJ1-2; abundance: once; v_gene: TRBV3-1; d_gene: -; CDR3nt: TGTGCCAGCAGCCTTAGGGCGGGGGGTTCGGTCTATGGCTACACCTTC; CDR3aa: CASSLRAGGSVYGYTF
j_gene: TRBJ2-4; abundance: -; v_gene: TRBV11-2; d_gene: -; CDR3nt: TGTGCCAGCAGCCCGCGAGGGCAGCTAGCCAAAAACATTCAGTACTTC; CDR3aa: CASSPRGQLAKNIQYF
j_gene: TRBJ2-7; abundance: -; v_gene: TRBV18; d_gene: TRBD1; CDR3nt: TGTGCCAGCTCACCACCGAAAGGGTTCAGACAGGGGGAACCCTACGAGCAGTACTTC; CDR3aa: CASSPPKGFRQGEPYEQYF
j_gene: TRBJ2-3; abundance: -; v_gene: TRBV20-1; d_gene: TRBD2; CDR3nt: TGCAGTGCTAGGCCCCTAGAGGCGGGGGGGCCAGATACGCAGTATTTT; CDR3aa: CSARPLEAGGPDTQYF
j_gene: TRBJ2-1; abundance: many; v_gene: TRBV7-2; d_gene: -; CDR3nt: TGTGCCAGCAGCTTAGGACGGAGCAATGAGCAGTTCTTC; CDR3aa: CASSLGRSNEQFF
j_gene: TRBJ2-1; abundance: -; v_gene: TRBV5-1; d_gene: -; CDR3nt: TGCGCCAGCAGCCCGGGGGACAGCGAGGATGAGCAGTTCTTC; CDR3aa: CASSPGDSEDEQFF
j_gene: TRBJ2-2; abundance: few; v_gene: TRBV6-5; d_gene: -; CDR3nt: TGTGCCAGCAGACCGGACGGATCGAACACCGGGGAGCTGTTTTTT; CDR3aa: CASRPDGSNTGELFF
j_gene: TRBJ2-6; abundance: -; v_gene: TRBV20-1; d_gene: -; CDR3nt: TGCAGTGCTATTTCTACTCGACAGTCTGGGGCCAACGTCCTGACTTTC; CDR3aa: CSAISTRQSGANVLTF
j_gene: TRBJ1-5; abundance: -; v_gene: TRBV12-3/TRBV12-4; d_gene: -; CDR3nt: TGTGCCAGCAGTTTTATGGACACAAATCAGCCCCAGCATTTT; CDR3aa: CASSFMDTNQPQHF
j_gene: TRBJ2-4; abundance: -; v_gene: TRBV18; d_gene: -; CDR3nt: TGTGCCAGCTCAGCGAGTGAGGCCAAAAACATTCAGTACTTC; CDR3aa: CASSASEAKNIQYF